The text below deals with one TCR beta chain. These data originate in a study of blood T cell repertoires in COVID-19. Only in-frame clones appear in the TCRdb table, and some are missing; sequencing was by immunoSEQ multiplex PCR. The sample records tens of thousands of clones, approximately 79% being singletons. V dropped 2 bases and J dropped 1 base, with 14 bases sitting between them. Germline values: CDR1 LGHDT, CDR2 YNNKEL (reference sequence). The CDR3 is 16 amino acids. The receptor's source is a human donor in a cohort sampled during active COVID-19. V usage is TRBV3-1 (or the pseudogene TRBV3-2) and J usage is TRBJ1-1; D ambiguous. The material sequenced was peripheral blood. CDR3: CASSQNPGHTNTEAFF. The CDR3 DNA reads as TGTGCCAGCAGCCAAAATCCTGGGCATACGAACACTGAAGCTTTCTTT.